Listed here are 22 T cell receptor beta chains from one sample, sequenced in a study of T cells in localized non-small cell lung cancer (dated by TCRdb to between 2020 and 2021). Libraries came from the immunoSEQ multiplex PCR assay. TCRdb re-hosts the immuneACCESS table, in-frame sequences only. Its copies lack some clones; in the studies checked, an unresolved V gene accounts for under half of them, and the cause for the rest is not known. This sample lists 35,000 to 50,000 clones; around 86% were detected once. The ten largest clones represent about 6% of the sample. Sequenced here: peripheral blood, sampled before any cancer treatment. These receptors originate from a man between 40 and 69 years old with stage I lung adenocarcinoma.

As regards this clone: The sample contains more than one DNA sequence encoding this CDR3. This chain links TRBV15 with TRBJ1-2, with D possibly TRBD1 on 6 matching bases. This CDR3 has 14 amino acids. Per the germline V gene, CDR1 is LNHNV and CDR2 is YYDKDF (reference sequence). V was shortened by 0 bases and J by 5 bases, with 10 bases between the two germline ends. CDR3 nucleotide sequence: TGTGCCACCAGCAGAGAAGGGGGGGGATATGGCTACACCTTC. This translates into CATSREGGGYGYTF.

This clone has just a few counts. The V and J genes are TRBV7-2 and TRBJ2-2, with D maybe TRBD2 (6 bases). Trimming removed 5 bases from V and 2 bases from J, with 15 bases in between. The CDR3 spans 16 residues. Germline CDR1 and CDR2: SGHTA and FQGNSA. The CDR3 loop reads CASSPMGGGNTGELFF. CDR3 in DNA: TGTGCCAGCAGCCCCATGGGAGGAGGTAACACCGGGGAGCTGTTTTTT.

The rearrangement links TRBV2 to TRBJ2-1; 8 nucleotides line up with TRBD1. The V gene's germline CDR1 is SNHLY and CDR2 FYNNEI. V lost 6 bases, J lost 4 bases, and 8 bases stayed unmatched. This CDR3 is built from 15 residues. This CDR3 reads CASRGGQGGYNEQFF. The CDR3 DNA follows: TGTGCCAGCAGGGGTGGACAGGGTGGGTACAATGAGCAGTTCTTC.

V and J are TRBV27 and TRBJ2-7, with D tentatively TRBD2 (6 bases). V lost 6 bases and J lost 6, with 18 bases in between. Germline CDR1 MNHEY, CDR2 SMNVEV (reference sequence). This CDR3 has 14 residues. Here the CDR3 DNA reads TGTGCCAGCAGCTTCGGGGGAGTCCCTAGCGAGCAGTACTTC. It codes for CASSFGGVPSEQYF.

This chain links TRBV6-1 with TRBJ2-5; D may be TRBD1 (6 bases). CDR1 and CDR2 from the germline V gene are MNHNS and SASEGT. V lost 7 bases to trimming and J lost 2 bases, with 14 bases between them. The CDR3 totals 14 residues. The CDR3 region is CASITGLWQETQYF. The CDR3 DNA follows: TGTGCCAGCATTACAGGGCTTTGGCAAGAGACCCAGTACTTC.

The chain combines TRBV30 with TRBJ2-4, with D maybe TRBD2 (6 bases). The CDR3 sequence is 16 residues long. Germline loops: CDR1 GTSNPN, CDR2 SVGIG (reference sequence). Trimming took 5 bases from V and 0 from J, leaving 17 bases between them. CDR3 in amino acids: CAWEPGLSLAKNIQYF. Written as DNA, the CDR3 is TGTGCCTGGGAACCGGGACTCAGCCTAGCCAAAAACATTCAGTACTTC.

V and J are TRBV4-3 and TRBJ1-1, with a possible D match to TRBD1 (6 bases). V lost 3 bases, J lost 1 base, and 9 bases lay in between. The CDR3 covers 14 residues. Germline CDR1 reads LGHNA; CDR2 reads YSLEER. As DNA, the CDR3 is TGCGCCAGCAGCCACGGACAGCAGAACACTGAAGCTTTCTTT. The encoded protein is CASSHGQQNTEAFF.

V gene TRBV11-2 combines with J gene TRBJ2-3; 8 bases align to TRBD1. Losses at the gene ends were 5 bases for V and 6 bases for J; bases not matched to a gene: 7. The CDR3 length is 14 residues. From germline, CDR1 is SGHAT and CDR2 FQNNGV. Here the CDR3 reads CASSPRQGWDTQYF. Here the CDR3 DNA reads TGTGCCAGCAGCCCTCGACAGGGGTGGGATACGCAGTATTTT.

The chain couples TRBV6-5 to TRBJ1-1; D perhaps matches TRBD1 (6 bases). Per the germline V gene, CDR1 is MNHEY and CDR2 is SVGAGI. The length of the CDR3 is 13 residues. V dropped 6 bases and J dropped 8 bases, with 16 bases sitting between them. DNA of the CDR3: TGTGCCAGCAGGGTACAGGGATGGATGGAAGCTTTCTTT. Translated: CASRVQGWMEAFF.

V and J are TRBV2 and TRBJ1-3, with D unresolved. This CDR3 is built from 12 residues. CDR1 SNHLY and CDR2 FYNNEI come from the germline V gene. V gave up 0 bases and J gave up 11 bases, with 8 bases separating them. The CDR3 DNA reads TGTGCCAGCAGTGAAGCGCCGACGGCCATATATTTT. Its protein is CASSEAPTAIYF.

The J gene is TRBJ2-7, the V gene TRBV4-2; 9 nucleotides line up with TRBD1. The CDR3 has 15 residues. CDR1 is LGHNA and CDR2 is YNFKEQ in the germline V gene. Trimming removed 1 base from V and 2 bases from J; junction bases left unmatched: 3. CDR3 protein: CASSQAGTGTYEQYF. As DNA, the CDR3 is TGTGCCAGCAGCCAAGCAGGGACAGGGACCTACGAGCAGTACTTC.

CDR3 in DNA: TGTGCCAGCAGCTTAATAGGCGGGAGTGGTACCGGGGAGCTGTTTTTT. Amino acids: CASSLIGGSGTGELFF. The chain has TRBV7-3 and TRBJ2-2, with TRBD2 identical over 7 bases. V was pared by 1 base and J by 5 bases, with 7 bases of the junction left unmatched. CDR1 is SGHTA and CDR2 is FQGTGA in the germline V gene. There are 16 residues in the CDR3.

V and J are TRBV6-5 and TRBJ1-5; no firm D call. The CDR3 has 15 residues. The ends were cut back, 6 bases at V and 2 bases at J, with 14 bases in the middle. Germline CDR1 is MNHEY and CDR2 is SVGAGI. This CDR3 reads CASSLDKWGNQPQHF. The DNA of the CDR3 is TGTGCCAGCAGCCTTGACAAATGGGGCAATCAGCCCCAGCATTTT.

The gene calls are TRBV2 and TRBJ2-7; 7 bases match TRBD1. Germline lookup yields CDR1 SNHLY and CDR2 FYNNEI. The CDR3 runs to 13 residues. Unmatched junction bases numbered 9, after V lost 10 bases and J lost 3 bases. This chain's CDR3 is CATLTGYGYEQYF. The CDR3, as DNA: TGTGCCACTCTGACAGGGTACGGCTACGAGCAGTACTTC. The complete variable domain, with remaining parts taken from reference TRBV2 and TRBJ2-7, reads EPEVTQTPSHQVTQMGQEVILRCVPISNHLYFYWYRQILGQKVEFLVSFYNNEISEKSEIFDDQFSVERPDGSNFTLKIRSTKLEDSAMYFCATLTGYGYEQYFGPGTRLTVT.

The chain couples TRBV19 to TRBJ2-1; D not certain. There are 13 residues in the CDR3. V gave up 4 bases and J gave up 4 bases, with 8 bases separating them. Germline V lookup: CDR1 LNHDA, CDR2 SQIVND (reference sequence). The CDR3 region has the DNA TGTGCCAGTAGTAACGGGCCGTACAATGAGCAGTTCTTC. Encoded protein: CASSNGPYNEQFF. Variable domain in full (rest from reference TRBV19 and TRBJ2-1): DGGITQSPKYLFRKEGQNVTLSCEQNLNHDAMYWYRQDPGQGLRLIYYSQIVNDFQKGDIAEGYSVSREKKESFPLTVTSAQKNPTAFYLCASSNGPYNEQFFGPGTRLTVL.

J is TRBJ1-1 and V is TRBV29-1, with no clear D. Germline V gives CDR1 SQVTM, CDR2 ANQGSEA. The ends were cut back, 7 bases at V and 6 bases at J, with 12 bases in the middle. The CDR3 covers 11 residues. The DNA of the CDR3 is TGCAGCGCCATCCTATCGGCTGAAGCTTTCTTT. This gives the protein CSAILSAEAFF.

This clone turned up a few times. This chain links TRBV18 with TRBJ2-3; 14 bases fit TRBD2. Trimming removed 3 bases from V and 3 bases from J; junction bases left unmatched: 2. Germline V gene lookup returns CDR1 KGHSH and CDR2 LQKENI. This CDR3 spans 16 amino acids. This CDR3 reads CASSPGLAGVTDTQYF. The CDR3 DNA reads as TGTGCCAGCTCACCGGGACTAGCGGGAGTAACAGATACGCAGTATTTT.

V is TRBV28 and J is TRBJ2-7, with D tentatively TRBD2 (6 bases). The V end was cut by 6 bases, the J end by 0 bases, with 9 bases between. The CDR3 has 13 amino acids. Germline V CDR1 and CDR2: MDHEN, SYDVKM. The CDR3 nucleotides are TGTGCCAGCAGGGAGACTAGCTCCTACGAGCAGTACTTC. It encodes CASRETSSYEQYF.

In DNA, the CDR3 is TGTGCCAGTAGTATCGGGACAATAATCGGAACAGGGGATTCGGCAACTAATGAAAAACTGTTTTTT. Its protein product is CASSIGTIIGTGDSATNEKLFF. V gene TRBV19 combines with J gene TRBJ1-4, with 7 bases fitting TRBD1. Germline values: CDR1 LNHDA, CDR2 SQIVND (reference sequence). The CDR3 consists of 22 residues. V was pared by 3 bases and J by 0 bases, with 22 bases of the junction left unmatched.

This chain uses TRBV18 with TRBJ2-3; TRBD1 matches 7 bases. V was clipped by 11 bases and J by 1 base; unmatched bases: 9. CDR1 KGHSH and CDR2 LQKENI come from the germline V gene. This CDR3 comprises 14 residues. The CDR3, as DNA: TGTGCCCTCAAACCAGGGGGTGGCACAGATACGCAGTATTTT. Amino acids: CALKPGGGTDTQYF.

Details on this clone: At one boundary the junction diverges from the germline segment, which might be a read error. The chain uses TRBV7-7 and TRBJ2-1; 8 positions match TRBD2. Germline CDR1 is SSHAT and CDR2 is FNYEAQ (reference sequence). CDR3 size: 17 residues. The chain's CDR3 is CASSLYPPGRETVEQFF. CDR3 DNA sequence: TGTGCTAGCAGCTTATACCCACCCGGGAGGGAGACCGTTGAGCAGTTCTTC.

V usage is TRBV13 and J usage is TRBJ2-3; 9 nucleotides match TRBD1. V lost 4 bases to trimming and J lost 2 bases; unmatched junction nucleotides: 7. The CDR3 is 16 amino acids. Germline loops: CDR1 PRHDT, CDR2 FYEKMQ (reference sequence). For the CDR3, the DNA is TGTGCCAGCAGCTCAGGGGGACAGGGACACACAGATACGCAGTATTTT. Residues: CASSSGGQGHTDTQYF.